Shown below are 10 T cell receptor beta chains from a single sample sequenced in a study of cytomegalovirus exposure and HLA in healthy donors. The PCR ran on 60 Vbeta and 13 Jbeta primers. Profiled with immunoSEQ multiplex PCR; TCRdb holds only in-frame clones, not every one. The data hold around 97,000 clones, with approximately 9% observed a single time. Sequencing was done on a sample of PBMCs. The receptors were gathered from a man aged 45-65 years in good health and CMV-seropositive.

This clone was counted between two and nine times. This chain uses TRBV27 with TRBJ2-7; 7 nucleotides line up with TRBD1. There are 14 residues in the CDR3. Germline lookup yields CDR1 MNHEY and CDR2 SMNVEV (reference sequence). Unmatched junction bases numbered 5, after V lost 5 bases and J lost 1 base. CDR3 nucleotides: TGTGCCAGCAGTAGACCGGGACAGTCCTACGAGCAGTACTTC. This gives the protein CASSRPGQSYEQYF.

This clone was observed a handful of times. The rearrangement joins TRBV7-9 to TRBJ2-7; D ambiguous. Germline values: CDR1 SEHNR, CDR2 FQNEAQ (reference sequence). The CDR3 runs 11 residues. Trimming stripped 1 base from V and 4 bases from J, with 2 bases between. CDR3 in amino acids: CASSLVYEQYF. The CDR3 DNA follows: TGTGCCAGCAGCTTAGTATACGAGCAGTACTTC.

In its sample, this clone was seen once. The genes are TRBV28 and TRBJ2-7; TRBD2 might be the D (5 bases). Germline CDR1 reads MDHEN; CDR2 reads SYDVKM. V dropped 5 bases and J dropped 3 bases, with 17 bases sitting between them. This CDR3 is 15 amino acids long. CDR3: CASSPGFRGSYEQYF. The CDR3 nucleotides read TGTGCCAGCAGTCCTGGTTTCCGAGGGAGCTACGAGCAGTACTTC. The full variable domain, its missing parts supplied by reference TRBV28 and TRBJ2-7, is DVKVTQSSRYLVKRTGEKVFLECVQDMDHENMFWYRQDPGLGLRLIYFSYDVKMKEKGDIPEGYSVSREKKERFSLILESASTNQTSMYLCASSPGFRGSYEQYFGPGTRLTVT.

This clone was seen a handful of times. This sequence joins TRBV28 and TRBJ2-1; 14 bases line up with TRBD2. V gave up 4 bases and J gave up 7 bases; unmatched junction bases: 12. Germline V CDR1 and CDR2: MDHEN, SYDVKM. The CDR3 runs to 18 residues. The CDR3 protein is CASSSSRGLAGALNEQFF. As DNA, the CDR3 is TGTGCCAGCAGTTCCTCTCGGGGACTAGCGGGAGCCCTAAATGAGCAGTTCTTC. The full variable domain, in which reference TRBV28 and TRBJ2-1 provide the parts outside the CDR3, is DVKVTQSSRYLVKRTGEKVFLECVQDMDHENMFWYRQDPGLGLRLIYFSYDVKMKEKGDIPEGYSVSREKKERFSLILESASTNQTSMYLCASSSSRGLAGALNEQFFGPGTRLTVL.

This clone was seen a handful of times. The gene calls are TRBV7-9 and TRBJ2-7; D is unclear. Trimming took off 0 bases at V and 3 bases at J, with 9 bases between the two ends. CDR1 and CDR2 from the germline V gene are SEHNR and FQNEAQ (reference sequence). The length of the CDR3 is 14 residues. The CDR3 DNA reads TGTGCCAGCAGCTTAGCGGAGTTTCGCTACGAGCAGTACTTC. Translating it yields CASSLAEFRYEQYF.

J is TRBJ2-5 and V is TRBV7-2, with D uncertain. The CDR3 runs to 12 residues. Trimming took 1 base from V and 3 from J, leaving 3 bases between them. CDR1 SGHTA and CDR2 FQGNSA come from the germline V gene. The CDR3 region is CASSLVEETQYF. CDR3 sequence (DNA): TGTGCCAGCAGCTTAGTCGAAGAGACCCAGTACTTC. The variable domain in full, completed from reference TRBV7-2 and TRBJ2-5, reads GAGVSQSPSNKVTEKGKDVELRCDPISGHTALYWYRQSLGQGLEFLIYFQGNSAPDKSGLPSDRFSAERTGGSVSTLTIQRTQQEDSAVYLCASSLVEETQYFGPGTRLLVL.

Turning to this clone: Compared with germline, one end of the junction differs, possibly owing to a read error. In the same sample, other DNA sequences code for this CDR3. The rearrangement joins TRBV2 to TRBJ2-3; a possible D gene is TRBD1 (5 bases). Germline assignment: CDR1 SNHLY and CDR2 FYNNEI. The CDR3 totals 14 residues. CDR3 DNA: TGTGCCAGTAGTGGGCTAGGGGCCACAGATACGCAGTATTTT. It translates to CASSGLGATDTQYF.

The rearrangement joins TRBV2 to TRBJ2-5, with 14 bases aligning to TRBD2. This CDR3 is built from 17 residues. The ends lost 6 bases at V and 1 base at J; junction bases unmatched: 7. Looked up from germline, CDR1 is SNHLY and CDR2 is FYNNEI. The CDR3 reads CASSLGLAGGGQETQYF. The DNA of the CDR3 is TGTGCCAGCAGCCTAGGACTAGCGGGAGGAGGCCAAGAGACCCAGTACTTC.

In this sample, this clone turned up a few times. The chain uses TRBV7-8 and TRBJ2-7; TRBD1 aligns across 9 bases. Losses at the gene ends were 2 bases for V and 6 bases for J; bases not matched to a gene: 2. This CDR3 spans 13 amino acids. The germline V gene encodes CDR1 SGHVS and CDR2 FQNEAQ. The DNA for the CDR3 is TGTGCCAGCAGCTTACTGACAGGGGGCGAGCAGTACTTC. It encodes CASSLLTGGEQYF.

The CDR3, as DNA: TGTGCCAGTGATTTGAGGGCACTGGGCACAGATACGCAGTATTTT. It is translated as CASDLRALGTDTQYF. V usage is TRBV2 and J usage is TRBJ2-3, with D perhaps TRBD2 (5 bases). From germline, CDR1 is SNHLY and CDR2 FYNNEI. Between the trimmed V and J ends, which lost 9 bases and 1 base, there was a span of 17 bases. The CDR3 is 15 residues long.